Shown below are 32 T cell receptor beta chains from a single sample sequenced in a study of molecular identifiers for immune sequencing clone quantification (dated by TCRdb to between 2018 and 2020). The library was obtained by PCR. Sequencing was carried out with an Illumina HiSeq 4000. Using fastp at Q25 and MiXCR, TCRdb reprocessed the public reads and kept productive beta chains. Under each unique CDR3 protein, matching rows form one entry showing the most common genes and DNA. The sample table holds over 600,000 distinct CDR3 sequences, of which roughly 21% were seen once. The top ten hold 0.85% of the sample. Sequencing input: naive CD8+ T cells from blood, with Jurkat cell RNA spiked in. The meaning of the sample's cell subset or site label: FACS-sorted CD8+CD4-CCR7+CD45RA+ naive T cells. Receptors originate from a human donor in good health. Some libraries in this study had Jurkat cell RNA spiked in.

This clonotype was counted ten times or more. The chain recombines TRBV3-1 with TRBJ2-3; 10 nucleotides align to TRBD2. This CDR3 is 18 amino acids long. Trimming removed 0 bases from V and 1 base from J; junction bases left unmatched: 7. Germline-derived CDR1 and CDR2 are LGHDT and YNNKEL (reference sequence). The CDR3: CASSQDSLLAGGTDTQYF. CDR3 DNA: TGTGCCAGCAGCCAAGACAGTCTTCTAGCGGGGGGCACAGATACGCAGTATTTT.

There are a few counts of this clonotype. The chain uses TRBV15 and TRBJ2-7; 8 bases map to TRBD1. CDR1 and CDR2 (germline): LNHNV, YYDKDF (reference sequence). J gave up 2 bases and V 5 bases, and 5 bases lay outside the gene matches. The CDR3 has 14 amino acids. Here the CDR3 reads CATSSGQATYEQYF. CDR3 coding DNA: TGTGCCACCAGCTCGGGACAGGCAACCTACGAGCAGTACTTC. The full variable domain, its missing parts supplied by reference TRBV15 and TRBJ2-7, is DAMVIQNPRYQVTQFGKPVTLSCSQTLNHNVMYWYQQKSSQAPKLLFHYYDKDFNNEADTPDNFQSRRPNTSFCFLDIRSPGLGDTAMYLCATSSGQATYEQYFGPGTRLTVT.

The V call is TRBV6-4, the J call TRBJ2-2, with 10 positions matching TRBD2. Germline V CDR1 and CDR2: MRHNA, SNTAGT. J was trimmed by 4 bases and V by 0 bases; bases with no gene match: 5. The CDR3 extends over 17 amino acids. In DNA form, the CDR3 reads TGTGCCAGCAGTGACTCCCCTCTAGCGGGAGCCACCGGGGAGCTGTTTTTT. Translation: CASSDSPLAGATGELFF.

About this clonotype itself: A single base separates this from a much larger clone, so it may be a read error. V is TRBV7-3 and J is TRBJ1-1; D gene unclear. Per germline, CDR1 SGHTA and CDR2 FQGTGA. CDR3 size: 16 residues. DNA of the CDR3: TGTGCCAGCAGCCAAGTGGGAAAGGCGGGTCCCACTGAAACTTTCTTT. Translated: CASSQVGKAGPTETFF.

The V call is TRBV6-5, the J call TRBJ2-1, with a weak D call TRBD2 (5 bases). V lost 0 bases and J 4 bases, leaving 10 bases between the germline ends. There are 15 residues in the CDR3. CDR1 and CDR2 from the germline V gene are MNHEY and SVGAGI. DNA for the CDR3: TGTGCCAGCAGTTACTCGGCGACTACTTACAATGAGCAGTTCTTC. The encoded protein is CASSYSATTYNEQFF.

Only a few counts were recorded for this clonotype. The chain links TRBV28 to TRBJ2-1, with D perhaps assigned TRBD1 or TRBD2 (5 bases each). The CDR3 is 14 residues long. CDR1 is MDHEN, CDR2 SYDVKM, per germline. V was clipped by 4 bases and J by 8 bases, with 15 bases between them. CDR3 sequence reads: CASSSPLGVDEQFF. For the CDR3, the DNA is TGTGCCAGCAGTTCTCCTTTGGGGGTGGATGAGCAGTTCTTC.

This clonotype was counted at least ten times. The chain links TRBV28 to TRBJ1-1; tentatively, D is TRBD1 (5 bases). CDR3 length equals 13 residues. Germline V lookup: CDR1 MDHEN, CDR2 SYDVKM. V lost 5 bases, J lost 0 bases, and 7 bases lay in between. As DNA, the CDR3 is TGTGCCAGCAGTGCCAGGGTGAACACTGAAGCTTTCTTT. Encoded protein: CASSARVNTEAFF.

The J gene is TRBJ2-1, the V gene TRBV12-3 or TRBV12-4; tentative D call: TRBD2 (6 bases). CDR3 length equals 14 residues. V lost 2 bases, J lost 4 bases, and 9 bases lay in between. Here the CDR3 DNA reads TGTGCCAGCAGTTTAACTAGCCTATACAATGAGCAGTTCTTC. Amino acid sequence: CASSLTSLYNEQFF.

J is TRBJ2-7 and V is TRBV20-1, with D possibly TRBD2 on 5 matching bases. Germline assignment: CDR1 DFQATT and CDR2 SNEGSKA (reference sequence). The V and J ends lost 5 bases and 1 base respectively, with 18 bases between them. This CDR3 is 15 amino acids long. The CDR3 here is CSAGDGLRGSYEQYF. Written as DNA, the CDR3 is TGCAGTGCTGGTGATGGGCTACGGGGTTCCTACGAGCAGTACTTC.

In this sample, this clonotype turned up a few times. This chain joins TRBV7-9 and TRBJ2-7; TRBD1 aligns across 9 bases. The CDR3 length is 16 residues. Germline V gene data show CDR1 as SEHNR and CDR2 as FQNEAQ (reference sequence). Trimming cost V 5 bases and J 0 bases; bases outside gene matches: 8. CDR3 DNA sequence: TGTGCCAGCAGCGACCGGGACAGGGACCACTCCTACGAGCAGTACTTC. Protein: CASSDRDRDHSYEQYF.

V and J are TRBV4-1 and TRBJ2-3, with D possibly matching TRBD2 (6 bases). The CDR3 totals 16 residues. The germline V and J ends were trimmed by 2 bases and 2 bases, with 14 bases remaining between them. Per germline, CDR1 MGHRA and CDR2 YSYEKL. In nucleotides, the CDR3 is TGCGCCAGCAGCCAACACGGGAGTCCATACACAGATACGCAGTATTTT. Translation: CASSQHGSPYTDTQYF.

This clonotype was counted many times. The chain is built from TRBV4-1 and TRBJ1-1, with D uncertain. Germline V gene sequence: CDR1 MGHRA, CDR2 YSYEKL. CDR3 size: 14 residues. V was trimmed by 6 bases and J by 3 bases, leaving 14 bases between them. CDR3 coding DNA: TGCGCCAGCAGTTCTGACCCTATGGACACTGAAGCTTTCTTT. It yields the protein CASSSDPMDTEAFF.

About this clonotype: A much larger clone lies a single base off, so this may be a read error. The chain links TRBV6-2 or TRBV6-3 to TRBJ2-5, with unresolved D. The CDR3 has 13 residues. Trimming took off 11 bases at V and 0 bases at J, with 13 bases between the two ends. In germline, CDR1 is MNHEY, CDR2 SVGEGT. The CDR3 loop reads CAASGRYQETQYF. CDR3 bases: TGTGCCGCGTCCGGGCGCTACCAAGAGACCCAGTACTTC.

This rearrangement joins TRBV12-3 or TRBV12-4 to TRBJ1-2; D ambiguous. This CDR3 spans 13 amino acids. The germline V and J ends were trimmed by 6 bases and 6 bases, with 14 bases remaining between them. DNA of the CDR3: TGTGCCAGCAGCCGGTACAGCGTCGATGGCTACACCTTC. It is translated as CASSRYSVDGYTF.

In this sample, this clonotype turned up once. The chain employs TRBV24-1 and TRBJ2-1; TRBD2 is a possible D gene (6 bases). Looked up from germline, CDR1 is KGHDR and CDR2 is SFDVKD. Deletions cut 4 bases from V and 7 bases from J, with 13 bases between. The CDR3 has 14 amino acids. This chain's CDR3 is CATSEGGERNEQFF. The DNA for the CDR3 is TGTGCCACCAGTGAGGGAGGAGAGAGGAATGAGCAGTTCTTC.

This clonotype was detected many times. The rearrangement joins TRBV27 to TRBJ1-6; D unclear. Germline V gene lookup returns CDR1 MNHEY and CDR2 SMNVEV (reference sequence). Trimming pared 2 bases from V and 3 bases from J, leaving 8 bases between. This CDR3 has 15 amino acids. CDR3 loop: CASSLASNYNSPLHF. The CDR3 bases are TGTGCCAGCAGTTTAGCCAGTAACTATAATTCACCCCTCCACTTT.

This clonotype was found many times. The chain combines TRBV27 with TRBJ1-1, with 10 bases identical to TRBD1. J was trimmed by 4 bases and V by 6 bases; bases with no gene match: 8. From germline, CDR1 is MNHEY and CDR2 SMNVEV (reference sequence). This CDR3 region has 15 residues. This CDR3 is CASRPWTGGGTEAFF. The CDR3 coding sequence is TGTGCCAGCAGGCCCTGGACAGGGGGAGGCACTGAAGCTTTCTTT.

The rearrangement uses TRBV2 and TRBJ2-2; D tentatively reads TRBD1 or TRBD2 (6 bases each). Trimming took 9 bases from V and 10 from J, leaving 18 bases between them. CDR1 is SNHLY, CDR2 FYNNEI, per germline. The CDR3 loop spans 13 amino acids. The DNA of the CDR3 is TGTGCCAGGAGGGGGGACGGGGCCGAGGAGCTGTTTTTT. Residues: CARRGDGAEELFF. Based on the CDR3 plus reference TRBV2 and TRBJ2-2, the full variable domain is EPEVTQTPSHQVTQMGQEVILRCVPISNHLYFYWYRQILGQKVEFLVSFYNNEISEKSEIFDDQFSVERPDGSNFTLKIRSTKLEDSAMYFCARRGDGAEELFFGEGSRLTVL.

This clonotype was detected only a few times. This may stem from a read error, because a much larger clone lies one nucleotide away. CDR3 amino acids: CASGQGQTEAFF. DNA of the CDR3: TGCGCCAGCGGCCAAGGGCAGACTGAAGCTTTCTTT. The rearrangement uses TRBV4-3 and TRBJ1-1; no reliable D call. Germline CDR1 and CDR2: LGHNA and YSLEER. The CDR3 runs to 12 residues.

Comment on this clonotype: Being one base from a much bigger clone, this may be a read error. The V and J genes are TRBV3-2 and TRBJ1-1. TRBV3-2 has pseudogene status. The CDR3 sequence is 16 residues long. The DNA for the CDR3 is TGTGCCAGCAGCTCTCTAGGGAGGAGACTGAACACTGAAGCTTTCTTT. It translates to CASSSLGRRLNTEAFF.

This clonotype was detected many times. CDR3 in amino acids: CSALEPVSSTDTQYF. In DNA, the CDR3 is TGCAGTGCTCTCGAGCCGGTCTCTAGCACAGATACGCAGTATTTT. The rearrangement joins TRBV20-1 to TRBJ2-3; D gene unclear. There are 15 residues in the CDR3. Germline V gene lookup returns CDR1 DFQATT and CDR2 SNEGSKA (reference sequence). V dropped 5 bases and J dropped 0 bases, with 15 bases sitting between them.

A remark on this clonotype: A much bigger clone sits one base away, suggesting this may be a read error. V and J are TRBV7-9 and TRBJ2-7; D is uncertain. Trimming shortened V by 4 bases and J by 5 bases, and 6 bases separated the two germline ends. This CDR3 has 11 residues. Germline-derived CDR1 and CDR2 are SEHNR and FQNEAQ (reference sequence). The CDR3 loop reads CASSSNDEQYF. CDR3 coding DNA: TGTGCCAGCAGCTCGAACGACGAGCAGTACTTC.

A note on this clonotype: A much larger clone sits a single nucleotide away, making a read error possible. CDR3 residues: CASSWGQGPRTWELFF. The CDR3 region has the DNA TGCGCCAGCAGCTGGGGACAGGGCCCTCGCACCTGGGAGCTGTTTTTT. V gene TRBV5-1 combines with J gene TRBJ2-2; 9 nucleotides align to TRBD1. Germline-derived CDR1 and CDR2 are SGHRS and YFSETQ. The CDR3 is made up of 16 amino acids.

This clonotype appeared many times. The rearrangement joins TRBV6-5 to TRBJ2-1; 8 bases fit TRBD2. CDR3 length equals 15 residues. Germline V gene lookup returns CDR1 MNHEY and CDR2 SVGAGI. V shed 0 bases and J 6 bases; nucleotides not matched to a gene: 4. CDR3 region: CASSYSSGAINEQFF. Here the CDR3 DNA reads TGTGCCAGCAGTTACTCTAGCGGGGCAATCAATGAGCAGTTCTTC.

This clonotype appeared many times. The chain is built from TRBV12-3 or TRBV12-4 and TRBJ2-3; D unresolved. The CDR3 consists of 15 residues. V lost 6 bases to trimming and J lost 3 bases, with 16 bases between them. The CDR3 sequence is CASSSPVEETDTQYF. For the CDR3, the DNA is TGTGCCAGCAGCTCACCGGTCGAGGAGACAGATACGCAGTATTTT.

The genes are TRBV29-1 and TRBJ2-1; 9 nucleotides line up with TRBD2. Germline V CDR1 and CDR2: SQVTM, ANQGSEA. The CDR3 contains 15 residues. The V gene end was trimmed by 0 bases and the J gene end by 5 bases; junction bases not matched to a gene: 5. CDR3 sequence reads: CSVEDGTSRDNEQFF. The CDR3 DNA reads TGCAGCGTTGAAGATGGGACTAGCCGAGACAATGAGCAGTTCTTC.

This clonotype was recorded many times. The V and J genes are TRBV14 and TRBJ2-7; D is unresolved. V was pared by 5 bases and J by 4 bases, with 9 bases between. CDR3 size: 12 residues. Germline-derived CDR1 and CDR2 are SGHDN and FVKESK. This CDR3 is CASSTHDYEQYF. The CDR3 DNA reads as TGTGCCAGCAGCACCCACGATTACGAGCAGTACTTC. Full variable domain (outside the CDR3, taken from reference TRBV14 and TRBJ2-7): EAGVTQFPSHSVIEKGQTVTLRCDPISGHDNLYWYRRVMGKEIKFLLHFVKESKQDESGMPNNRFLAERTGGTYSTLKVQPAELEDSGVYFCASSTHDYEQYFGPGTRLTVT.

This clonotype was counted many times. This rearrangement joins TRBV30 to TRBJ2-2, with D unresolved. The V and J ends lost 1 base and 5 bases respectively, with 2 bases between them. Germline V gives CDR1 GTSNPN, CDR2 SVGIG (reference sequence). The CDR3 contains 11 residues. The CDR3: CAWSATGELFF. CDR3 sequence (DNA): TGTGCCTGGAGTGCGACCGGGGAGCTGTTTTTT. The whole variable domain, remainder taken from reference TRBV30 and TRBJ2-2, is SQTIHQWPATLVQPVGSPLSLECTVEGTSNPNLYWYRQAAGRGLQLLFYSVGIGQISSEVPQNLSASRPQDRQFILSSKKLLLSDSGFYLCAWSATGELFFGEGSRLTVL.

This clonotype was seen repeatedly, ten times or more. The V gene is TRBV24-1, the J gene TRBJ1-1; D is unresolved. Germline V gene lookup returns CDR1 KGHDR and CDR2 SFDVKD. V was cut by 5 bases and J by 6 bases, with 18 bases left in between. CDR3 length equals 15 residues. The CDR3: CATSGMDGVLAEAFF. DNA for the CDR3: TGTGCCACCAGTGGTATGGACGGGGTACTGGCTGAAGCTTTCTTT.

Of note for this clonotype: Being one base from a much bigger clone, this may be a read error. The V call is TRBV12-3 or TRBV12-4, the J call TRBJ1-5; 7 positions agree with TRBD1. This CDR3 region has 14 residues. CDR3 nucleotide sequence: TGTGCCGGCAGTTTTACAGGGGACAATCAGCCCCAGCATTTT. Its protein product is CAGSFTGDNQPQHF.

The chain has TRBV4-1 and TRBJ2-1; D gene uncertain. Trimming removed 1 base at V and 9 bases at J, with 7 bases between. CDR1 and CDR2 from the germline V gene are MGHRA and YSYEKL. This CDR3 has 12 amino acids. CDR3 sequence (DNA): TGCGCCAGCAGCCAAGTCCTGGGTGAGCAGTTCTTC. This encodes CASSQVLGEQFF.

In this sample, this clonotype turned up a few times. The chain has TRBV6-5 and TRBJ2-2, with TRBD1 as a possible D gene (6 bases). V was cut by 6 bases and J by 0 bases, with 14 bases left in between. Germline loops: CDR1 MNHEY, CDR2 SVGAGI. The CDR3 has 16 amino acids. CDR3 loop: CASSPTGHANTGELFF. In nucleotides, the CDR3 is TGTGCCAGCAGCCCCACAGGGCACGCGAACACCGGGGAGCTGTTTTTT.